One sample yielded the 8 T cell receptor beta chains listed below, sequenced in a study of human T cells and chemical hapten exposure. Noted time point: patch test 3, about 24 weeks after DPC sensitization. Specified treatment: therapeutic diphenylcyclopropenone sensitization with weekly scalp DPC. Total RNA came from unfractionated whole blood. TCRdb used MiXCR to reprocess the RACE reads, holding one entry per CDR3 protein. The sample records under 50,000 distinct CDR3 sequences, 9% to 9.5% being singletons. This specimen consisted of whole blood, obtained in connection with sensitization to the hapten diphenylcyclopropenone (DPC). These receptors came from a man between 45 and 60 years old with alopecia areata. Some clones in this sample may be carry-over from other donors' samples.

This clonotype appeared many times. V is TRBV2 and J is TRBJ2-7, with 9 bases matching TRBD1. The J segment lost 6 bases and the V segment lost 8 bases, leaving 11 bases of the junction unmatched. The CDR3 is made up of 14 amino acids. The germline gives CDR1 SNHLY, CDR2 FYNNEI. The CDR3 region has the DNA TGTGCCAGCCTCCCCGGGACAGGGACCCTCGAGCAGTACTTC. Translating gives CASLPGTGTLEQYF.

This clonotype has ten or more counts. The chain couples TRBV30 to TRBJ1-5; 9 nucleotides match TRBD1. CDR1 and CDR2 from the germline V gene are GTSNPN and SVGIG (reference sequence). The CDR3 spans 14 residues. V lost 4 bases and J lost 6; bases outside the gene matches: 7. CDR3 loop: CAWTRTGVGQPQHF. CDR3 bases: TGTGCCTGGACCCGGACAGGGGTGGGTCAGCCCCAGCATTTT.

This clonotype occurred many times. J is TRBJ2-1 and V is TRBV7-7; 8 bases align to TRBD1. This CDR3 spans 15 amino acids. The junction had 4 bases not matched to a gene; V was cut back by 3 bases and J by 3 bases. CDR1 is SSHAT and CDR2 is FNYEAQ in the germline V gene (reference sequence). CDR3: CASSLGQALYNEQFF. The CDR3 coding sequence is TGTGCCAGCAGCTTGGGACAGGCCCTCTACAATGAGCAGTTCTTC.

This clonotype was observed many times. This chain connects TRBV29-1 to TRBJ2-7; a possible D gene is TRBD1 (6 bases). V lost 6 bases and J lost 1, with 10 bases in between. Germline loops: CDR1 SQVTM, CDR2 ANQGSEA. The CDR3 is 12 residues long. The CDR3 DNA follows: TGCAGCGTCTACGGACAGTCCTACGAGCAGTACTTC. It encodes CSVYGQSYEQYF.

The CDR3 spells CASSNPGTSTYEQYF. The DNA of the CDR3 is TGTGCCAGCAGCAACCCCGGGACTAGCACCTACGAGCAGTACTTC. The gene calls are TRBV7-2 and TRBJ2-7, with TRBD2 matching 9 bases. Germline CDR1 reads SGHTA; CDR2 reads FQGNSA. The CDR3 length is 15 residues. The junction had 7 bases not matched to a gene; V was cut back by 5 bases and J by 2 bases.

Of note for this clonotype: A much larger clone differs by one base, so this may be a read error. The chain recombines TRBV7-3 with TRBJ2-7; 9 nucleotides line up with TRBD1. This CDR3 has 15 residues. Looked up from germline, CDR1 is SGHTA and CDR2 is FQGTGA. The CDR3 protein is CGSSLTGTGPYEQYF. Written as DNA, the CDR3 is TGTGGCAGCAGCTTAACTGGGACAGGGCCCTACGAGCAGTACTTC.

Ten or more counts support this clonotype. The rearrangement joins TRBV2 to TRBJ1-2; a weak D match, TRBD1 (5 bases). In germline, CDR1 is SNHLY, CDR2 FYNNEI. V lost 4 bases and J 8 bases, leaving 14 bases between the germline ends. The length of the CDR3 is 13 residues. CDR3 DNA sequence: TGTGCCAGCAGTGTCGGGGGGGTTGTAGGCTACACCTTC. Amino acid sequence: CASSVGGVVGYTF.

This clonotype was counted at least ten times. The gene calls are TRBV14 and TRBJ2-2; tentatively, D is TRBD2 (6 bases). V was trimmed by 4 bases and J by 0 bases, leaving 9 bases between them. CDR1 and CDR2 from the germline V gene are SGHDN and FVKESK. CDR3 length equals 15 residues. The CDR3 DNA follows: TGTGCCAGCAGCCCCGGGACTCCGAACACCGGGGAGCTGTTTTTT. This encodes CASSPGTPNTGELFF.